The TCR beta chain described here comes from a study of blood T cells in healthy people across ages. Trimming pared 5 bases from V and 0 bases from J, leaving 13 bases between. CDR1 MNHEY and CDR2 SVGAGI come from the germline V gene. CDR3 length equals 15 residues. This clonotype appeared a few times. The antigen is unknown. Study conclusions and caveats: While age rose, TCR beta diversity per million T cells dropped in a roughly linear way.

A J-beta primer mix and a sample-barcoded 5' primer were used in a second PCR of about 7 to 11 cycles. With 12 random nucleotides, a template-switch adaptor tagged each individual cDNA molecule. Per-sample output comprised a minimum of 2.5 million paired-end reads containing CDR3. TCRdb fed the 5' RACE reads into MiXCR, producing one record per CDR3 protein. The sample holds 850,000 to 1,000,000 distinct CDR3 sequences, roughly 48% seen once. PBMCs numbering at least 6.5 million were isolated per sample. V gene TRBV6-5 combines with J gene TRBJ1-1; tentative D call: TRBD1 (6 bases). The clonotype originates from a man aged 30-40 years in good health. The specimen was blood. The CDR3 here is CASSRWTEMNTEAFF. DNA of the CDR3: TGTGCCAGCAGTAGGTGGACAGAAATGAACACTGAAGCTTTCTTT.